This entry lists 30 T cell receptor beta chains sequenced from one sample in a study of CD8 T cells in ankylosing spondylitis. TCRdb called the 5' RACE reads again in MiXCR, with one record for every CDR3 protein. This sample has 100,000 to 150,000 distinct CDR3 sequences, with 9.3% found just once. The specimen sequenced was blood, either unsorted or a sorted T cell fraction (not recorded which). These receptors came from a male donor with ankylosing spondylitis or in good health (not recorded which).

This clonotype came up many times. This rearrangement joins TRBV25-1 to TRBJ2-1; a possible D gene is TRBD1 (6 bases). V lost 2 bases, J lost 8 bases, and 7 bases lay in between. Germline CDR1 is MGHDK and CDR2 is SYGVNS. This CDR3 comprises 12 residues. Here the CDR3 reads CASSEQGYEQFF. In nucleotides, the CDR3 is TGTGCCAGCAGTGAACAGGGGTATGAGCAGTTCTTC.

This clonotype was seen repeatedly, ten times or more. The CDR3 bases are TGTGCCAGCAGTTTAAACGGGGACATCTCCTACGAGCAGTACTTC. This encodes CASSLNGDISYEQYF. The rearrangement uses TRBV27 and TRBJ2-7, with TRBD1 as a possible D gene (6 bases). CDR3 length: 15 residues. Per the germline V gene, CDR1 is MNHEY and CDR2 is SMNVEV (reference sequence). V lost 2 bases and J 0 bases, leaving 11 bases between the germline ends.

This clonotype was seen at least ten times. The J gene is TRBJ1-6, the V gene TRBV20-1; TRBD1 might be the D (6 bases). CDR3 length equals 14 residues. CDR1 is DFQATT, CDR2 SNEGSKA, per germline (reference sequence). V was clipped by 5 bases and J by 9 bases, with 17 bases between them. CDR3 sequence: CSASPGALVSPLHF. The CDR3 DNA is TGCAGTGCTTCGCCAGGGGCTTTGGTTTCACCCCTCCACTTT.

V and J are TRBV7-8 and TRBJ2-3, with 9 bases lining up with TRBD1. CDR1 SGHVS and CDR2 FQNEAQ come from the germline V gene. Trimming took 5 bases from V and 0 from J; bases not matched to a gene: 6. The CDR3 covers 16 residues. The CDR3 DNA is TGTGCCAGCAGCCCCCGGGACAGGGCTAGCACAGATACGCAGTATTTT. Protein: CASSPRDRASTDTQYF.

This clonotype was detected only a few times. The chain combines TRBV5-1 with TRBJ2-1; 9 bases align to TRBD2. V trimming: 4 bases; J trimming: 7 bases; junction bases outside the gene matches: 12. Germline CDR1 reads SGHRS; CDR2 reads YFSETQ. CDR3 size: 16 residues. CDR3 protein: CASSPGAAGGLNEQFF. The CDR3 DNA sequence: TGCGCCAGCAGCCCCGGGGCAGCGGGAGGTCTGAATGAGCAGTTCTTC.

This clonotype was recorded many times. This sequence joins TRBV4-3 and TRBJ1-2; D call uncertain. V dropped 4 bases and J dropped 4 bases, with 16 bases sitting between them. The CDR3 contains 15 residues. Germline V gene lookup returns CDR1 LGHNA and CDR2 YSLEER. The CDR3 here is CASSLGIGRTYGYTF. CDR3 DNA sequence: TGCGCCAGCAGCCTTGGGATAGGGAGGACCTATGGCTACACCTTC.

This clonotype has at least ten counts. The chain has TRBV12-3 or TRBV12-4 and TRBJ2-5, with 9 bases matching TRBD2. This CDR3 is built from 14 residues. V trimming: 6 bases; J trimming: 1 base; junction bases outside the gene matches: 3. This chain's CDR3 is CASSLAGSQETQYF. CDR3 DNA sequence: TGTGCCAGCAGCCTAGCGGGATCCCAAGAGACCCAGTACTTC.

This clonotype has ten or more counts. The chain joins TRBV7-2 to TRBJ2-7, with a tentative D call TRBD2 (6 bases). The CDR3 runs to 16 residues. From germline, CDR1 is SGHTA and CDR2 FQGNSA. Trimming stripped 5 bases from V and 0 bases from J, with 17 bases between. The CDR3 region has the DNA TGTGCCAGCAGCGGCCGGGGCGGGAAGTTCTCCTACGAGCAGTACTTC. Amino acid sequence: CASSGRGGKFSYEQYF.

This clonotype was detected ten times or more. The V gene is TRBV27, the J gene TRBJ1-6; no reliable D call. Germline values: CDR1 MNHEY, CDR2 SMNVEV (reference sequence). V shed 4 bases and J shed 10 bases, with 23 bases lying between them. The CDR3 totals 17 residues. The CDR3 sequence: CASSSRLNTGAVSPLHF. For the CDR3, the DNA is TGTGCCAGCAGTTCTCGCCTAAATACCGGTGCGGTGTCACCCCTCCACTTT.

V usage is TRBV28 and J usage is TRBJ2-1; 8 bases are shared with TRBD2. The CDR3 loop spans 15 amino acids. Germline CDR1 and CDR2: MDHEN and SYDVKM. The junction had 4 bases not matched to a gene; V was cut back by 2 bases and J by 4 bases. The CDR3 DNA follows: TGTGCCAGCAGTTTAACGGGAGGGGTATACAATGAGCAGTTCTTC. Translating gives CASSLTGGVYNEQFF.

The J gene is TRBJ2-1, the V gene TRBV12-3 or TRBV12-4; TRBD1 aligns across 9 bases. V lost 6 bases and J lost 4; bases outside the gene matches: 7. This CDR3 is built from 15 residues. The CDR3 here is CASRGRQGGYNEQFF. CDR3 DNA sequence: TGTGCCAGCAGAGGACGACAGGGGGGTTACAATGAGCAGTTCTTC.

The chain carries TRBV20-1 and TRBJ2-3; D uncertain. Germline assignment: CDR1 DFQATT and CDR2 SNEGSKA (reference sequence). V was shortened by 0 bases and J by 1 base, with 11 bases between the two germline ends. This CDR3 comprises 15 residues. The DNA for the CDR3 is TGCAGTGCTAGAGATCGGCCGCACGGCACAGATACGCAGTATTTT. It specifies CSARDRPHGTDTQYF.

This clonotype was observed many times. The gene calls are TRBV29-1 and TRBJ2-3; 14 bases line up with TRBD2. The germline CDR1 and CDR2 sequences are SQVTM and ANQGSEA. V lost 7 bases and J lost 5; bases outside the gene matches: 8. CDR3 length equals 15 residues. CDR3: CSAGTSGRQIDTQYF. Written as DNA, the CDR3 is TGCAGCGCCGGGACTAGCGGGAGACAGATAGATACGCAGTATTTT.

This clonotype was seen at least ten times. The chain recombines TRBV7-9 with TRBJ1-5; D remains unclear. Germline V gives CDR1 SEHNR, CDR2 FQNEAQ (reference sequence). CDR3 length equals 12 residues. V lost 3 bases to trimming and J lost 7 bases, with 7 bases between them. The CDR3 spells CASSLGGQPQHF. The CDR3 DNA sequence: TGTGCCAGCAGCTTGGGAGGGCAGCCCCAGCATTTT. Complete variable domain (other parts from reference TRBV7-9 and TRBJ1-5): DTGVSQNPRHKITKRGQNVTFRCDPISEHNRLYWYRQTLGQGPEFLTYFQNEAQLEKSRLLSDRFSAERPKGSFSTLEIQRTEQGDSAMYLCASSLGGQPQHFGDGTRLSIL.

In its sample, this clonotype was seen many times. This chain links TRBV19 with TRBJ2-2; D uncertain. CDR3 size: 15 residues. V dropped 4 bases and J dropped 2 bases, with 11 bases sitting between them. The V gene's germline CDR1 is LNHDA and CDR2 SQIVND (reference sequence). CDR3 bases: TGTGCCAGTAGTAATGTACAGATAAACACCGGGGAGCTGTTTTTT. Its translation is CASSNVQINTGELFF.

This clonotype was recorded at least ten times. V and J are TRBV11-2 and TRBJ2-4, with 12 bases lining up with TRBD1. After removal of 5 bases from V and 2 bases from J, the junction contained 10 bases not matched to a gene. The CDR3 covers 18 residues. CDR1 SGHAT and CDR2 FQNNGV come from the germline V gene. The CDR3 DNA sequence: TGTGCCAGCAGCCAAATCGGGACAGGGGGCGCGTCCAAAAACATTCAGTACTTC. It yields the protein CASSQIGTGGASKNIQYF.

This clonotype has at least ten counts. This chain uses TRBV11-3 with TRBJ2-2, with TRBD1 matching over 8 bases. V lost 5 bases and J lost 7; bases outside the gene matches: 6. Per germline, CDR1 SGHNT and CDR2 YENEEA. This CDR3 has 14 residues. The CDR3 loop is CASSRTGLGGELFF. Here the CDR3 DNA reads TGTGCCAGCAGCCGGACAGGGCTAGGCGGGGAGCTGTTTTTT.

This clonotype occurred many times. The V gene is TRBV27, the J gene TRBJ1-1; 11 nucleotides line up with TRBD1. V lost 5 bases and J lost 4; bases outside the gene matches: 9. Germline CDR1 and CDR2: MNHEY and SMNVEV (reference sequence). The CDR3 runs to 16 residues. The CDR3 region is CASSLTAGTGGTEAFF. For the CDR3, the DNA is TGTGCCAGCAGTCTAACGGCCGGGACAGGGGGCACTGAAGCTTTCTTT.

This clonotype was observed a few times. The chain combines TRBV15 with TRBJ2-3, with a tentative D call TRBD1 (6 bases). V was pared by 0 bases and J by 5 bases, with 12 bases between. Germline V lookup: CDR1 LNHNV, CDR2 YYDKDF (reference sequence). The CDR3 is 15 amino acids. The chain's CDR3 is CATSRELNREDTQYF. The CDR3 bases are TGTGCCACCAGCAGAGAGCTTAACAGGGAAGATACGCAGTATTTT.

This clonotype was found a few times. This sequence joins TRBV5-5 and TRBJ2-1; D ambiguous. The V end was cut by 0 bases, the J end by 5 bases, with 9 bases between. Germline CDR1 and CDR2: SGHKS and YYEKEE (reference sequence). The CDR3 covers 14 residues. The DNA of the CDR3 is TGTGCCAGCAGCTTGGTTACGGTCAACAATGAGCAGTTCTTC. Protein: CASSLVTVNNEQFF.

This clonotype has a count of ten or more. The chain joins TRBV7-6 to TRBJ2-1; 8 positions match TRBD2. This CDR3 comprises 13 residues. Germline V gene sequence: CDR1 SGHVS, CDR2 FNYEAQ. V shed 3 bases, J shed 5 bases, and the junction held 0 bases outside the gene matches. In DNA, the CDR3 is TGTGCCAGCAGCTTGACTAGCGACAATGAGCAGTTCTTC. Translating it yields CASSLTSDNEQFF.

This clonotype was observed at least ten times. The rearrangement uses TRBV4-3 and TRBJ2-3; D is uncertain. Germline-derived CDR1 and CDR2 are LGHNA and YSLEER. The CDR3 contains 14 residues. Trimming took off 2 bases at V and 0 bases at J, with 6 bases between the two ends. CDR3 nucleotide sequence: TGCGCCAGCAGCCAAATTCCTAGCACAGATACGCAGTATTTT. This translates into CASSQIPSTDTQYF.

This clonotype was counted many times. The gene calls are TRBV11-2 and TRBJ2-7; D is uncertain. The CDR3 length is 14 residues. V gave up 3 bases and J gave up 2 bases, with 11 bases separating them. CDR1 SGHAT and CDR2 FQNNGV come from the germline V gene. The CDR3 DNA reads as TGTGCCAGCAGCTTTTTTTCTGGCACCTACGAGCAGTACTTC. Translated, it gives CASSFFSGTYEQYF.

This clonotype showed up many times. The CDR3 protein is CASSLEMLGAVTEAFF. The CDR3 DNA reads as TGTGCCAGCAGCTTGGAGATGTTAGGGGCAGTCACTGAAGCTTTCTTT. The V gene is TRBV7-8, the J gene TRBJ1-1; weak D call: TRBD1 (5 bases). Germline CDR1 and CDR2: SGHVS and FQNEAQ. V lost 3 bases and J 4 bases, leaving 18 bases between the germline ends. The length of the CDR3 is 16 residues.

The CDR3: CASSRLRVYTDTQYF. The CDR3 DNA sequence: TGTGCCAGTAGCCGGCTGCGGGTATACACAGATACGCAGTATTTT. This chain joins TRBV19 and TRBJ2-3; D is possibly TRBD2 (5 bases). The germline CDR1 and CDR2 sequences are LNHDA and SQIVND (reference sequence). Between the trimmed V and J ends, which lost 6 bases and 2 bases, there was a span of 15 bases. This CDR3 has 15 amino acids.

This clonotype was counted many times. The V call is TRBV20-1, the J call TRBJ2-1, with 11 bases aligning to TRBD2. The junction had 3 bases not matched to a gene; V was cut back by 1 base and J by 4 bases. Per germline, CDR1 DFQATT and CDR2 SNEGSKA (reference sequence). The CDR3 length is 15 residues. CDR3 in amino acids: CSARVAGGRYNEQFF. The DNA for the CDR3 is TGCAGTGCTAGAGTAGCGGGAGGGCGGTACAATGAGCAGTTCTTC.

The rearrangement uses TRBV9 and TRBJ2-1; 8 bases match TRBD2. V lost 4 bases and J lost 8; bases outside the gene matches: 14. This CDR3 comprises 16 residues. Germline lookup yields CDR1 SGDLS and CDR2 YYNGEE. CDR3 sequence: CASSNTSGSNWDEQFF. The CDR3 DNA reads TGTGCCAGCAGCAATACGAGCGGGAGTAATTGGGATGAGCAGTTCTTC.

Turning to this clonotype: The junction departs from germline at one end; a sequencing error may be responsible. The rearrangement joins TRBV3-1 to TRBJ2-3; 7 positions agree with TRBD2. This CDR3 contains 15 residues. The germline gives CDR1 LGHDT, CDR2 YNNKEL (reference sequence). CDR3: CACSPEGRAADTQYF. The CDR3 DNA is TGTGCCTGCAGCCCGGAAGGGAGGGCGGCGGATACGCAGTATTTT.

The chain joins TRBV18 to TRBJ2-1; D gene uncertain. Germline CDR1 KGHSH, CDR2 LQKENI. V lost 6 bases and J lost 6, with 21 bases in between. The CDR3 spans 16 residues. The CDR3 DNA follows: TGTGCCAGCTCTCGTACCAATAACCTAGAAGCCAATGAGCAGTTCTTC. It specifies CASSRTNNLEANEQFF. Looking up the rest from reference TRBV18 and TRBJ2-1 gives the full variable domain: NAGVMQNPRHLVRRRGQEARLRCSPMKGHSHVYWYRQLPEEGLKFMVYLQKENIIDESGMPKERFSAEFPKEGPSILRIQQVVRGDSAAYFCASSRTNNLEANEQFFGPGTRLTVL.

This clonotype appeared many times. The V and J genes are TRBV9 and TRBJ2-7; D uncertain. This CDR3 has 13 residues. V was cut by 2 bases and J by 5 bases, with 11 bases left in between. Germline values: CDR1 SGDLS, CDR2 YYNGEE. DNA of the CDR3: TGTGCCAGCAGCGTGGATTTGGGGAACGAGCAGTACTTC. Protein sequence: CASSVDLGNEQYF.